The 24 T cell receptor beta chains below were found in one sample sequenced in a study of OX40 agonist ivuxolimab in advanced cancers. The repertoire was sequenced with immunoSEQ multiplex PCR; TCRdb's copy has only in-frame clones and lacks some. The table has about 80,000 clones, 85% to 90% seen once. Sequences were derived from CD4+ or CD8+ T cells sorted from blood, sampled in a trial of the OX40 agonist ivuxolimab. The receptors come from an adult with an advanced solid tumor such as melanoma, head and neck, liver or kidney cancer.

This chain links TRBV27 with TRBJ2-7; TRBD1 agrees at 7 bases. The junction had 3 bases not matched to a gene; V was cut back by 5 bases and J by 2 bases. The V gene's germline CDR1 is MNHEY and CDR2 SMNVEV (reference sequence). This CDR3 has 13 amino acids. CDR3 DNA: TGTGCCAGCAGTAGGGACAGTACCTACGAGCAGTACTTC. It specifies CASSRDSTYEQYF.

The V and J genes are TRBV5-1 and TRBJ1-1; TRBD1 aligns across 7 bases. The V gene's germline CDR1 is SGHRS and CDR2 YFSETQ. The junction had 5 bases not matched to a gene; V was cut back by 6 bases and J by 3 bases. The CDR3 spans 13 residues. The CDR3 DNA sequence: TGCGCCAGCATGGGGACAGAAGACACTGAAGCTTTCTTT. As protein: CASMGTEDTEAFF.

The CDR3 bases are TGTGCCGGCAATTCCGGGACAGGCACTGAAGCTTTCTTT. Its protein product is CAGNSGTGTEAFF. This chain joins TRBV5-8 and TRBJ1-1, with 8 nucleotides matching TRBD1. The CDR3 has 13 residues. The germline CDR1 and CDR2 sequences are SGHTS and YDEGEE. Trimming removed 10 bases from V and 4 bases from J; junction bases left unmatched: 9.

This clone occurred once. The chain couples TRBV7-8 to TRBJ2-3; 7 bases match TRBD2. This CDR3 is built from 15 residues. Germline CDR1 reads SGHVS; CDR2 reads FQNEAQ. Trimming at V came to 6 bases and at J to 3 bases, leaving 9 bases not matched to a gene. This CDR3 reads CASREGGSPTDTQYF. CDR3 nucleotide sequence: TGTGCCAGCAGGGAAGGCGGGAGCCCTACAGATACGCAGTATTTT.

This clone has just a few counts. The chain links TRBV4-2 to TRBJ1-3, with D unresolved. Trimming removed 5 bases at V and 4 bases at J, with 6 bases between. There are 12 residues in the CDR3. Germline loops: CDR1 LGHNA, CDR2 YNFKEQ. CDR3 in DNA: TGTGCCAGCAGCGAAACAGGAAACACCATATATTTT. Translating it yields CASSETGNTIYF.

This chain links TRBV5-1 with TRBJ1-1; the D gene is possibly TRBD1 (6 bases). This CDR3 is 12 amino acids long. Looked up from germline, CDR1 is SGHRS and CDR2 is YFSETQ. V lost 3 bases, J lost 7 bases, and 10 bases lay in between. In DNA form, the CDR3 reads TGCGCCAGCAGCTCTTGGGGGCATGAAGCTTTCTTT. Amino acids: CASSSWGHEAFF.

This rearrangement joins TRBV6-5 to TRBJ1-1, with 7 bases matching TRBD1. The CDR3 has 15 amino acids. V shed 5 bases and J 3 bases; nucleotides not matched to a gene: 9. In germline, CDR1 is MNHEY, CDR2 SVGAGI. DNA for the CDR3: TGTGCCAGCAGTATGGGACAGTTGGGGGACACTGAAGCTTTCTTT. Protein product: CASSMGQLGDTEAFF.

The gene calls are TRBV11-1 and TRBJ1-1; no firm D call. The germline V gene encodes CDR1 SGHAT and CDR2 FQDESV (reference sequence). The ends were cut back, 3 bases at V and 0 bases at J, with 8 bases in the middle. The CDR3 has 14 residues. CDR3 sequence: CASSFTRVNTEAFF. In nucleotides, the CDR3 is TGTGCCAGCAGCTTTACGAGAGTGAACACTGAAGCTTTCTTT.

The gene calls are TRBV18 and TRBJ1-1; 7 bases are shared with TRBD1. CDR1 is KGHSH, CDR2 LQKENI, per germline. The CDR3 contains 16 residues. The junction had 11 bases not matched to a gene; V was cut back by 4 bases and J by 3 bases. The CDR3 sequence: CASSQGAMAWDTEAFF. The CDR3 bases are TGTGCCAGCTCACAGGGGGCTATGGCTTGGGACACTGAAGCTTTCTTT.

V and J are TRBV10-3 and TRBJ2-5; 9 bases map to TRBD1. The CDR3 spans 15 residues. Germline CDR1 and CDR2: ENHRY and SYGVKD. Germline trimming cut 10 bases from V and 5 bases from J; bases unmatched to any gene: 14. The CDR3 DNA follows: TGTGCCACCAGACCCACAGGGGGCGCGGGGGAGACCCAGTACTTC. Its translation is CATRPTGGAGETQYF.

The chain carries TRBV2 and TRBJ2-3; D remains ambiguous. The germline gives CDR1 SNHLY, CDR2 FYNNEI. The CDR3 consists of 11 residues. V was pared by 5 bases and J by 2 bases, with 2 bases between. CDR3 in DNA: TGTGCCAGCAGTTACACAGATACGCAGTATTTT. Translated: CASSYTDTQYF.

The CDR3 bases are TGTGCCAGCAGTGAGGGACAAAGGTGGACTGAAGCTTTCTTT. Protein sequence: CASSEGQRWTEAFF. The V and J genes are TRBV27 and TRBJ1-1, with D perhaps TRBD1 (6 bases). V was clipped by 5 bases and J by 5 bases, with 15 bases between them. CDR1 and CDR2 (germline): MNHEY, SMNVEV (reference sequence). CDR3 length: 14 residues.

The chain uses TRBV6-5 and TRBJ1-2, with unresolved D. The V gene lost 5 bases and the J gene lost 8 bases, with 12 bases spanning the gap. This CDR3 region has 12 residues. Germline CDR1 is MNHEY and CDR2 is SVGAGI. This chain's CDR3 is CASSEAGIGYTF. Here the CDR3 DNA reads TGTGCCAGCAGTGAAGCTGGAATCGGCTACACCTTC.

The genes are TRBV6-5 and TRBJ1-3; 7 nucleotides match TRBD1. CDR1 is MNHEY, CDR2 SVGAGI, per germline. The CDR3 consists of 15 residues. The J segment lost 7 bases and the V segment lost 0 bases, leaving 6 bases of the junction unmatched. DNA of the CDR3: TGTGCCAGCAGTTACTCTTACAGGGGTTTCAACACCATATATTTT. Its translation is CASSYSYRGFNTIYF.

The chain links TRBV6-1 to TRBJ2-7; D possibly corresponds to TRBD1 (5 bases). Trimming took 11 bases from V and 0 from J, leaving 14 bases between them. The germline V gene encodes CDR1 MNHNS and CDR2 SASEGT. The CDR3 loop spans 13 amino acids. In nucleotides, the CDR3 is TGTGCCTTACAGGCCGACAGCTCCTACGAGCAGTACTTC. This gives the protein CALQADSSYEQYF.

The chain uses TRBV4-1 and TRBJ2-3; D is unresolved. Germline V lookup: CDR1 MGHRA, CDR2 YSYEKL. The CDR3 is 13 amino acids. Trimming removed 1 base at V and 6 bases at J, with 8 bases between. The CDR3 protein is CASSQGAWDTQYF. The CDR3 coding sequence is TGCGCCAGCAGCCAAGGGGCGTGGGATACGCAGTATTTT.

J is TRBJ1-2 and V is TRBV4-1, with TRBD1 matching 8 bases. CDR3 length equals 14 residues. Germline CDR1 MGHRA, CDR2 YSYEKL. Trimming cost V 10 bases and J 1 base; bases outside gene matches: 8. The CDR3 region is CATSGQGGNYGYTF. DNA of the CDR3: TGCGCCACCTCAGGACAGGGCGGTAACTATGGCTACACCTTC.

The CDR3 sequence is CASSIEGTGRETQYF. Here the CDR3 DNA reads TGTGCCAGTAGTATAGAAGGGACAGGGCGGGAGACCCAGTACTTC. This chain uses TRBV19 with TRBJ2-5, with 9 bases lining up with TRBD1. V was pared by 0 bases and J by 5 bases, with 4 bases of the junction left unmatched. The CDR3 has 15 amino acids. Germline lookup yields CDR1 LNHDA and CDR2 SQIVND (reference sequence). Full variable domain (remainder filled in from reference TRBV19 and TRBJ2-5): DGGITQSPKYLFRKEGQNVTLSCEQNLNHDAMYWYRQDPGQGLRLIYYSQIVNDFQKGDIAEGYSVSREKKESFPLTVTSAQKNPTAFYLCASSIEGTGRETQYFGPGTRLLVL.

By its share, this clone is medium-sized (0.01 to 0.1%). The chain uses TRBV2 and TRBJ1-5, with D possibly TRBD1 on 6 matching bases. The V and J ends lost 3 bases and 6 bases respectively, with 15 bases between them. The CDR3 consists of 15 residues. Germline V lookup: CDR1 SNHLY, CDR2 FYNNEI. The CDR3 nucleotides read TGTGCCAGCAGTGACGGGCAGGGGTTTAGTCAGCCCCAGCATTTT. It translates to CASSDGQGFSQPQHF.

The DNA of the CDR3 is TGTGCCAGCAGCGTAGAAGGGTTTCAGCCCCAGCATTTT. It codes for CASSVEGFQPQHF. V and J are TRBV9 and TRBJ1-5; no clear D. Germline V gene lookup returns CDR1 SGDLS and CDR2 YYNGEE. Between the trimmed V and J ends, which lost 0 bases and 6 bases, there was a span of 7 bases. The CDR3 length is 13 residues. Filled out from reference TRBV9 and TRBJ1-5, the complete variable domain reads DSGVTQTPKHLITATGQRVTLRCSPRSGDLSVYWYQQSLDQGLQFLIQYYNGEERAKGNILERFSAQQFPDLHSELNLSSLELGDSALYFCASSVEGFQPQHFGDGTRLSIL.

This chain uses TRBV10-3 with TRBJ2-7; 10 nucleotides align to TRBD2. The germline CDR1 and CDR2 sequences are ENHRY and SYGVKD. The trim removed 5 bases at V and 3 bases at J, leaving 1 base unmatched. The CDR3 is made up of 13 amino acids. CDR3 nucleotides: TGTGCCATCAGTCCTAGCGGGAGCTACGAGCAGTACTTC. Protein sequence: CAISPSGSYEQYF.

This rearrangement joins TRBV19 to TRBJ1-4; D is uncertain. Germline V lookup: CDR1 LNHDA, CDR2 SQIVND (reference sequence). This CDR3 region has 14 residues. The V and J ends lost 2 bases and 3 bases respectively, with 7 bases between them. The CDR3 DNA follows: TGTGCCAGTAGTATACAGGCGTCTAATGAAAAACTGTTTTTT. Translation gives CASSIQASNEKLFF. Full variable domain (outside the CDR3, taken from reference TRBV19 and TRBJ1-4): DGGITQSPKYLFRKEGQNVTLSCEQNLNHDAMYWYRQDPGQGLRLIYYSQIVNDFQKGDIAEGYSVSREKKESFPLTVTSAQKNPTAFYLCASSIQASNEKLFFGSGTQLSVL.

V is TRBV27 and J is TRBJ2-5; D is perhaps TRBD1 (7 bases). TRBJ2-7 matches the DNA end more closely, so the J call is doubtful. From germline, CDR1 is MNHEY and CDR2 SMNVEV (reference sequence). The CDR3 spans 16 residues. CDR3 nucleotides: TGTGCCAGCAGTCATCCCGGGAGACAGGGTGTTTACGAGCAGTACTTC. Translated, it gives CASSHPGRQGVYEQYF.

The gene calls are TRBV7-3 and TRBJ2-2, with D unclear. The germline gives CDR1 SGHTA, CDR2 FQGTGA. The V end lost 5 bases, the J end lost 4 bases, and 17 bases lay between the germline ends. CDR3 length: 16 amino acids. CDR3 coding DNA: TGTGCCAGCAGCCCTATACCTGGGATCATCACCGGGGAGCTGTTTTTT. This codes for CASSPIPGIITGELFF.